This entry lists 27 T cell receptor beta chains sequenced from one sample in a study of shared clonotypes between healthy human individuals. Sequencing was performed with immunoSEQ multiplex PCR; in TCRdb, only in-frame clones are kept and a portion is missing. The repertoire holds more than 550,000 clones, with around 70% as singletons. Sequenced: memory CD4+ T cells sorted from blood. Noted subset: CD45RA-negative fraction. The source is a woman aged 25 to 39 in good health.

The genes are TRBV11-3 and TRBJ1-1, with TRBD1 as a possible D gene (5 bases). The CDR3 extends over 14 amino acids. CDR1 SGHNT and CDR2 YENEEA come from the germline V gene. V was pared by 6 bases and J by 0 bases, with 11 bases between. CDR3 loop: CASSAGTVNTEAFF. DNA of the CDR3: TGTGCCAGCAGTGCCGGGACGGTGAACACTGAAGCTTTCTTT.

The chain is built from TRBV5-1 and TRBJ2-2; no definite D call. The germline V and J ends were trimmed by 2 bases and 4 bases, with 15 bases remaining between them. The CDR3 is made up of 16 amino acids. Germline CDR1 reads SGHRS; CDR2 reads YFSETQ. The CDR3 nucleotides read TGCGCCAGCAGCTTAGGTCCCATTGACGTCACCGGGGAGCTGTTTTTT. The encoded protein is CASSLGPIDVTGELFF.

Concerning this clone itself: This CDR3 is also generated by other DNA sequences in the sample. The chain employs TRBV28 and TRBJ2-2, with 7 bases identical to TRBD1. The junction had 2 bases not matched to a gene; V was cut back by 6 bases and J by 1 base. The CDR3 is made up of 14 amino acids. Germline-derived CDR1 and CDR2 are MDHEN and SYDVKM. CDR3 sequence (DNA): TGTGCCAGCAGCCCAGGGGGGAACACCGGGGAGCTGTTTTTT. As protein: CASSPGGNTGELFF.

The CDR3 spells CASSPRWLADNEQFF. CDR3 bases: TGTGCCAGCAGCCCCCGGTGGCTAGCAGACAATGAGCAGTTCTTC. This rearrangement joins TRBV9 to TRBJ2-1; possible D gene TRBD2, 5 bases. Trimming removed 4 bases at V and 5 bases at J, with 16 bases between. Germline-derived CDR1 and CDR2 are SGDLS and YYNGEE. This CDR3 region has 15 residues. Drawing the rest from reference TRBV9 and TRBJ2-1, the complete variable domain is DSGVTQTPKHLITATGQRVTLRCSPRSGDLSVYWYQQSLDQGLQFLIQYYNGEERAKGNILERFSAQQFPDLHSELNLSSLELGDSALYFCASSPRWLADNEQFFGPGTRLTVL.

A word on this clone: The junction does not match germline at one end; this may be a read error. The chain couples TRBV7-2 to TRBJ2-5; D gene ambiguous. Germline V gives CDR1 SGHTA, CDR2 FQGNSA. The CDR3 length is 15 residues. In nucleotides, the CDR3 is TGTGCCAGCAGCTTAGTAGTCCTTACCCAACAGACCCAGTACTTC. Its translation is CASSLVVLTQQTQYF.

J is TRBJ1-2 and V is TRBV28, with a weak D call TRBD1 (5 bases). The V end was cut by 7 bases, the J end by 5 bases, with 17 bases between. The V gene's germline CDR1 is MDHEN and CDR2 SYDVKM. The length of the CDR3 is 14 residues. The CDR3 here is CASIPPGRRYGYTF. CDR3 DNA: TGTGCCAGCATCCCCCCGGGACGGCGATATGGCTACACCTTC.

The chain carries TRBV10-3 and TRBJ1-5; D gene ambiguous. Germline CDR1 is ENHRY and CDR2 is SYGVKD. The germline V and J ends were trimmed by 0 bases and 3 bases, with 9 bases remaining between them. CDR3 length equals 15 residues. The CDR3: CAISESKGTNQPQHF. DNA for the CDR3: TGTGCCATCAGTGAGTCGAAGGGCACCAATCAGCCCCAGCATTTT.

This chain connects TRBV29-1 to TRBJ2-1, with 8 nucleotides matching TRBD2. In germline, CDR1 is SQVTM, CDR2 ANQGSEA. This CDR3 is 14 amino acids long. Trimming took 4 bases from V and 7 from J; bases not matched to a gene: 9. CDR3 nucleotide sequence: TGCAGCGTTGTTCCGCCTAGCGGGCTTAATGAGCAGTTCTTC. This translates into CSVVPPSGLNEQFF.

The rearrangement links TRBV11-3 to TRBJ2-1; 8 bases align to TRBD2. Germline V lookup: CDR1 SGHNT, CDR2 YENEEA. This CDR3 contains 15 residues. V shed 4 bases and J 2 bases; nucleotides not matched to a gene: 4. The CDR3 DNA reads as TGTGCCAGCAGCTGGAGCGGGGGACCCTACAATGAGCAGTTCTTC. Amino acids: CASSWSGGPYNEQFF.

Comment on this clone: The same CDR3 also results from other DNA sequences found in this sample. V is TRBV19 and J is TRBJ1-5; maybe TRBD1 (5 bases). V lost 1 base and J lost 0, with 10 bases in between. The CDR3 is 16 residues long. Germline V CDR1 and CDR2: LNHDA, SQIVND (reference sequence). The CDR3 DNA reads as TGTGCCAGTAGTATAGGGGACGGTTATAGCAATCAGCCCCAGCATTTT. Residues: CASSIGDGYSNQPQHF.

As to this clone: Other DNA sequences from this sample encode an identical CDR3 as well. The gene calls are TRBV28 and TRBJ2-1; TRBD2 aligns across 9 bases. CDR3 length equals 14 residues. The germline gives CDR1 MDHEN, CDR2 SYDVKM. V lost 1 base and J lost 7; bases outside the gene matches: 2. This CDR3 reads CASSLLAGVNEQFF. The CDR3 bases are TGTGCCAGCAGTTTATTAGCGGGAGTTAATGAGCAGTTCTTC.

The chain joins TRBV2 to TRBJ2-7, with TRBD2 identical over 10 bases. V shed 1 base, J shed 4 bases, and the junction held 7 bases outside the gene matches. The CDR3 is 16 residues long. Germline loops: CDR1 SNHLY, CDR2 FYNNEI. The CDR3 loop reads CASSEGFPSGRYEQYF. The DNA of the CDR3 is TGTGCCAGCAGTGAAGGGTTCCCTAGCGGGAGATACGAGCAGTACTTC.

This chain connects TRBV5-1 to TRBJ2-2, with 13 bases aligning to TRBD2. The CDR3 sequence is 17 residues long. V trimming: 4 bases; J trimming: 0 bases; junction bases outside the gene matches: 3. Germline-derived CDR1 and CDR2 are SGHRS and YFSETQ. The CDR3 region is CASSQGLAGSNTGELFF. In nucleotides, the CDR3 is TGCGCCAGCAGCCAGGGACTAGCGGGATCGAACACCGGGGAGCTGTTTTTT.

Ten or more counts support this clone. The chain employs TRBV19 and TRBJ2-3; TRBD1 might be the D (6 bases). Germline CDR1 is LNHDA and CDR2 is SQIVND (reference sequence). This CDR3 spans 16 amino acids. V was trimmed by 5 bases and J by 0 bases, leaving 15 bases between them. CDR3 protein: CASSLATGASTDTQYF. In DNA, the CDR3 is TGTGCCAGTAGTCTCGCGACAGGCGCTAGCACAGATACGCAGTATTTT.

This clone was observed a handful of times. The chain recombines TRBV18 with TRBJ1-1; the D is unclear. In germline, CDR1 is KGHSH, CDR2 LQKENI. The CDR3 length is 16 residues. The V gene lost 3 bases and the J gene lost 0 bases, with 14 bases spanning the gap. CDR3 amino acids: CASSPDGIAMNTEAFF. In DNA, the CDR3 is TGTGCCAGCTCACCGGACGGCATTGCCATGAACACTGAAGCTTTCTTT.

The chain employs TRBV9 and TRBJ2-1; D perhaps matches TRBD2 (5 bases). Germline CDR1 and CDR2: SGDLS and YYNGEE. The ends were cut back, 3 bases at V and 1 base at J, with 14 bases in the middle. The CDR3 spans 16 residues. The CDR3 reads CASSALGPHSYNEQFF. The CDR3 DNA reads as TGTGCCAGCAGCGCACTAGGCCCCCATTCCTACAATGAGCAGTTCTTC. Variable domain in full (rest from reference TRBV9 and TRBJ2-1): DSGVTQTPKHLITATGQRVTLRCSPRSGDLSVYWYQQSLDQGLQFLIQYYNGEERAKGNILERFSAQQFPDLHSELNLSSLELGDSALYFCASSALGPHSYNEQFFGPGTRLTVL.

The CDR3 nucleotides are TGTGCCAGTAAGGACAGGGGGAATGGGAATCAGCCCCAGCATTTT. Amino acids: CASKDRGNGNQPQHF. V gene TRBV19 combines with J gene TRBJ1-5, with 10 nucleotides matching TRBD1. The CDR3 is made up of 15 amino acids. Germline CDR1 LNHDA, CDR2 SQIVND (reference sequence). With V trimmed by 7 bases and J by 4 bases, 7 bases remained unmatched. Together with reference TRBV19 and TRBJ1-5, the CDR3 gives the full variable domain: DGGITQSPKYLFRKEGQNVTLSCEQNLNHDAMYWYRQDPGQGLRLIYYSQIVNDFQKGDIAEGYSVSREKKESFPLTVTSAQKNPTAFYLCASKDRGNGNQPQHFGDGTRLSIL.

The V and J genes are TRBV29-1 and TRBJ2-5; D possibly corresponds to TRBD2 (6 bases). The CDR3 totals 14 residues. Germline CDR1 is SQVTM and CDR2 is ANQGSEA. Trimming shortened V by 4 bases and J by 1 base, and 13 bases separated the two germline ends. CDR3 in amino acids: CSVADRDFQETQYF. The CDR3 coding sequence is TGCAGCGTTGCTGACCGGGACTTCCAAGAGACCCAGTACTTC.

CDR3 nucleotides: TGTGCCAGCTCACCTAACAGCCGGGGCACTGAAGCTTTCTTT. The encoded protein is CASSPNSRGTEAFF. The V and J genes are TRBV18 and TRBJ1-1; no definite D call. The germline V gene has CDR1 KGHSH and CDR2 LQKENI. Trimming shortened V by 3 bases and J by 4 bases, and 12 bases separated the two germline ends. This CDR3 contains 14 residues.

J is TRBJ2-7 and V is TRBV19; tentatively, D is TRBD1 (6 bases). This CDR3 is built from 15 residues. CDR1 is LNHDA and CDR2 is SQIVND in the germline V gene (reference sequence). V lost 4 bases, J lost 0 bases, and 13 bases lay in between. The CDR3 DNA reads TGTGCCAGTAGTACAATACAGGGACCCTCCTACGAGCAGTACTTC. Translated, it gives CASSTIQGPSYEQYF.

The rearrangement joins TRBV27 to TRBJ1-1; TRBD1 is a possible D gene (5 bases). V dropped 3 bases and J dropped 1 base, with 9 bases sitting between them. Germline loops: CDR1 MNHEY, CDR2 SMNVEV (reference sequence). The CDR3 sequence is 14 residues long. The CDR3 sequence is CASSLGPPNTEAFF. For the CDR3, the DNA is TGTGCCAGCAGTTTGGGACCGCCGAACACTGAAGCTTTCTTT.

The V gene is TRBV25-1, the J gene TRBJ2-7; 9 bases fit TRBD2. The V gene's germline CDR1 is MGHDK and CDR2 SYGVNS. The ends lost 5 bases at V and 6 bases at J; junction bases unmatched: 5. The CDR3 is made up of 13 amino acids. The DNA for the CDR3 is TGTGCCAGCAGTCAGGGACTAGCTGGCGAGCAGTACTTC. Translated: CASSQGLAGEQYF.

The chain employs TRBV28 and TRBJ2-7, with D maybe TRBD2 (6 bases). Germline V CDR1 and CDR2: MDHEN, SYDVKM. Trimming stripped 5 bases from V and 2 bases from J, with 7 bases between. CDR3 length: 12 amino acids. CDR3 nucleotides: TGTGCCAGCAGTCGCGGGGCCTACGAGCAGTACTTC. Protein product: CASSRGAYEQYF.

Written as DNA, the CDR3 is TGTGCCAGCAGTGAAGCGCATAGAACTAGCGGGAGAGGGGAGCTGTTTTTT. This encodes CASSEAHRTSGRGELFF. This rearrangement joins TRBV6-1 to TRBJ2-2; TRBD2 matches 11 bases. The CDR3 extends over 17 amino acids. Germline values: CDR1 MNHNS, CDR2 SASEGT. With V trimmed by 0 bases and J by 8 bases, 8 bases remained unmatched.

This clone was counted a few times. J is TRBJ2-3 and V is TRBV5-1; maybe TRBD1 (6 bases). CDR3 size: 14 residues. Germline V lookup: CDR1 SGHRS, CDR2 YFSETQ. The V end lost 8 bases, the J end lost 0 bases, and 13 bases lay between the germline ends. The CDR3 is CASYEGHSTDTQYF. The CDR3 nucleotides read TGCGCCAGTTATGAGGGACATAGCACAGATACGCAGTATTTT. The full variable domain, with the rest looked up from reference TRBV5-1 and TRBJ2-3, is KAGVTQTPRYLIKTRGQQVTLSCSPISGHRSVSWYQQTPGQGLQFLFEYFSETQRNKGNFPGRFSGRQFSNSRSEMNVSTLELGDSALYLCASYEGHSTDTQYFGPGTRLTVL.

The rearrangement joins TRBV5-4 to TRBJ2-3; D ambiguous. The CDR3 runs to 14 residues. From germline, CDR1 is SGHNT and CDR2 YYREEE (reference sequence). The V end lost 0 bases, the J end lost 1 base, and 6 bases lay between the germline ends. For the CDR3, the DNA is TGTGCCAGCAGCTTGGAGGGCGGCACAGATACGCAGTATTTT. It encodes CASSLEGGTDTQYF.

This chain connects TRBV4-1 to TRBJ1-3; D ambiguous. From germline, CDR1 is MGHRA and CDR2 YSYEKL. Trimming pared 2 bases from V and 0 bases from J, leaving 8 bases between. The CDR3 runs to 15 residues. The CDR3 nucleotides are TGCGCCAGCAGCCAACTTCACTTCTCTGGAAACACCATATATTTT. This translates into CASSQLHFSGNTIYF.